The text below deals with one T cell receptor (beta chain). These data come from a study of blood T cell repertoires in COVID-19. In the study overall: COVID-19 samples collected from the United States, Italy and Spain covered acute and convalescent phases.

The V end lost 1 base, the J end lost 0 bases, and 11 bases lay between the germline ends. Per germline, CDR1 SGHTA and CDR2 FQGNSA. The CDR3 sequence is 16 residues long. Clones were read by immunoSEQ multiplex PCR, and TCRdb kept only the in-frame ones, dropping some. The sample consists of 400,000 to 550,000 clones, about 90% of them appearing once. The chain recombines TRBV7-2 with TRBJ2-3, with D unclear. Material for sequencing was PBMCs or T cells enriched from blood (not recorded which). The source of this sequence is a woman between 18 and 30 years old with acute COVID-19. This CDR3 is CASSLEVRASTDTQYF. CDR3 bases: TGTGCCAGCAGCTTAGAAGTGCGAGCTAGCACAGATACGCAGTATTTT. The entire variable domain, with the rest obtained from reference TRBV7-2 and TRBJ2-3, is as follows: GAGVSQSPSNKVTEKGKDVELRCDPISGHTALYWYRQSLGQGLEFLIYFQGNSAPDKSGLPSDRFSAERTGGSVSTLTIQRTQQEDSAVYLCASSLEVRASTDTQYFGPGTRLTVL.